One and the same sample provided the 25 T cell receptor beta chains below, sequenced in a study of blood T cell repertoires in COVID-19. The repertoire was sequenced with immunoSEQ multiplex PCR; TCRdb's copy has only in-frame clones and lacks some. The sample lists almost 400,000 clones, roughly 90% occurring once. Sequencing used PBMCs or T cells enriched from blood (not recorded which). The receptor source for this set is a woman aged 25-40 years with acute COVID-19.

This chain joins TRBV7-9 and TRBJ2-3; 8 nucleotides line up with TRBD1. With V trimmed by 0 bases and J by 5 bases, 4 bases remained unmatched. This CDR3 has 15 amino acids. In germline, CDR1 is SEHNR, CDR2 FQNEAQ (reference sequence). In DNA, the CDR3 is TGTGCCAGCAGCTTAGCTAGGGACAGGAGAGATACGCAGTATTTT. This codes for CASSLARDRRDTQYF.

CDR3 sequence reads: CASSLRKAGQMNTEAFF. The CDR3 region has the DNA TGTGCCAGCAGCTTAAGGAAGGCAGGGCAGATGAACACTGAAGCTTTCTTT. The V and J genes are TRBV11-2 and TRBJ1-1; possible D gene TRBD1, 5 bases. Germline V gene data show CDR1 as SGHAT and CDR2 as FQNNGV. This CDR3 contains 17 residues. V gave up 2 bases and J gave up 0 bases, with 16 bases separating them.

V and J are TRBV19 and TRBJ1-4; TRBD1 agrees at 7 bases. This CDR3 has 16 amino acids. V shed 11 bases and J 8 bases; nucleotides not matched to a gene: 20. CDR1 LNHDA and CDR2 SQIVND come from the germline V gene (reference sequence). The CDR3 region has the DNA TGTGCCTGCGAAGAGACCGGGCTCACGACAGGGGAAAAACTGTTTTTT. This gives the protein CACEETGLTTGEKLFF.

The chain recombines TRBV7-2 with TRBJ2-1, with 11 positions matching TRBD1. V was clipped by 2 bases and J by 9 bases; unmatched bases: 3. Germline V CDR1 and CDR2: SGHTA, FQGNSA. The CDR3 runs to 14 residues. The CDR3 protein is CASSLRTGGVEQFF. CDR3 sequence (DNA): TGTGCCAGCAGCTTAAGGACAGGGGGCGTTGAGCAGTTCTTC.

This chain uses TRBV5-1 with TRBJ2-1, with TRBD2 matching over 12 bases. This CDR3 region has 15 residues. The germline CDR1 and CDR2 sequences are SGHRS and YFSETQ. The V and J ends lost 0 bases and 8 bases, in that order; junction bases with no gene match: 3. CDR3 loop: CASSLGASGGDEQFF. CDR3 in DNA: TGCGCCAGCAGCTTGGGCGCTAGCGGGGGGGATGAGCAGTTCTTC.

This chain joins TRBV10-1 and TRBJ1-1, with 11 bases lining up with TRBD1. The trim removed 2 bases at V and 5 bases at J, leaving 1 base unmatched. The CDR3 spans 14 residues. Looked up from germline, CDR1 is WNHNN and CDR2 is SYGVQD (reference sequence). The CDR3 loop reads CASSEGQGATEAFF. CDR3 bases: TGCGCCAGCAGTGAGGGACAGGGGGCTACTGAAGCTTTCTTT.

The V and J genes are TRBV6-1 and TRBJ1-5, with D possibly being TRBD1 (6 bases). V was trimmed by 1 base and J by 4 bases, leaving 11 bases between them. Germline assignment: CDR1 MNHNS and CDR2 SASEGT. This CDR3 spans 15 amino acids. CDR3 residues: CASSEVGGANQPQHF. CDR3 nucleotides: TGTGCCAGCAGTGAAGTCGGGGGGGCTAATCAGCCCCAGCATTTT.

This chain links TRBV10-3 with TRBJ2-2; D is possibly TRBD1 (5 bases). This CDR3 contains 13 residues. V lost 6 bases to trimming and J lost 6 bases, with 11 bases between them. Germline values: CDR1 ENHRY, CDR2 SYGVKD. CDR3 sequence reads: CAIRKTEPGELFF. CDR3 DNA: TGTGCCATCAGGAAGACAGAACCCGGGGAGCTGTTTTTT.

This clone was seen only once. The V gene is TRBV29-1, the J gene TRBJ2-7; 7 bases are shared with TRBD1. There are 12 residues in the CDR3. With 5 bases clipped from V and 1 base from J, the junction kept 2 bases outside the gene matches. Germline CDR1 is SQVTM and CDR2 is ANQGSEA. CDR3 sequence: CSVQGQSYEQYF. CDR3 bases: TGCAGCGTTCAGGGACAGTCCTACGAGCAGTACTTC.

The chain joins TRBV14 to TRBJ2-1; TRBD2 aligns across 7 bases. Germline V gene sequence: CDR1 SGHDN, CDR2 FVKESK. The V gene end was trimmed by 4 bases and the J gene end by 3 bases; junction bases not matched to a gene: 9. There are 16 residues in the CDR3. As DNA, the CDR3 is TGTGCCAGCAGCCTCACGGGGGGAGAGGGCTACAATGAGCAGTTCTTC. Protein product: CASSLTGGEGYNEQFF.

The chain carries TRBV24-1 and TRBJ2-7, with 9 bases fitting TRBD1. The CDR3 extends over 16 amino acids. J was trimmed by 6 bases and V by 4 bases; bases with no gene match: 12. Germline loops: CDR1 KGHDR, CDR2 SFDVKD. DNA for the CDR3: TGTGCCACCAGTGACCCCTGGGGACAGGGAACTTTCGAGCAGTACTTC. Translated: CATSDPWGQGTFEQYF.

V is TRBV9 and J is TRBJ1-2; D gene ambiguous. The V and J ends lost 2 bases and 6 bases respectively, with 11 bases between them. Looked up from germline, CDR1 is SGDLS and CDR2 is YYNGEE. The CDR3 sequence is 13 residues long. CDR3 region: CASSVSGGHGYTF. CDR3 DNA sequence: TGTGCCAGCAGCGTTTCGGGAGGCCATGGCTACACCTTC.

The chain's CDR3 is CASSLVSGGTYEQYF. In nucleotides, the CDR3 is TGCGCCAGCAGCTTGGTTAGCGGGGGGACATACGAGCAGTACTTC. The chain has TRBV5-1 and TRBJ2-7; 10 nucleotides match TRBD2. Germline V gene data show CDR1 as SGHRS and CDR2 as YFSETQ. V lost 0 bases and J lost 4; bases outside the gene matches: 4. The CDR3 consists of 15 residues.

The chain is built from TRBV28 and TRBJ2-7; TRBD1 agrees at 7 bases. The V gene end was trimmed by 6 bases and the J gene end by 7 bases; junction bases not matched to a gene: 9. Germline CDR1 reads MDHEN; CDR2 reads SYDVKM. The CDR3 is 13 amino acids. The CDR3 DNA reads TGTGCCAGCAGGTCTACCGGGGACAGAGAGCAGTACTTC. Amino acids: CASRSTGDREQYF.

This sequence joins TRBV30 and TRBJ1-3, with 7 bases fitting TRBD1. V was clipped by 1 base and J by 0 bases; unmatched bases: 6. Germline CDR1 reads GTSNPN; CDR2 reads SVGIG (reference sequence). This CDR3 spans 16 amino acids. CDR3 amino acids: CAWSEHGTASGNTIYF. The CDR3 DNA reads TGTGCCTGGAGTGAGCACGGGACAGCCTCTGGAAACACCATATATTTT.

This clone turned up a few times. The chain combines TRBV24-1 with TRBJ2-3, with TRBD2 matching 9 bases. CDR3 length: 16 amino acids. With V trimmed by 4 bases and J by 3 bases, 7 bases remained unmatched. Germline V gene sequence: CDR1 KGHDR, CDR2 SFDVKD. CDR3 protein: CATSDRTSVRTDTQYF. CDR3 DNA sequence: TGTGCCACCAGTGACCGGACTAGCGTAAGGACAGATACGCAGTATTTT.

The table lists this clone with a count of one. The V gene is TRBV6-2 or TRBV6-3, the J gene TRBJ2-3; 9 nucleotides match TRBD2. Unmatched junction bases numbered 6, after V lost 4 bases and J lost 4 bases. The CDR3 has 15 amino acids. Germline CDR1 and CDR2: MNHEY and SVGEGT. The CDR3, as DNA: TGTGCCAGCAGTTGGGGCGCGGGGGGGCCAGATACGCAGTATTTT. Protein product: CASSWGAGGPDTQYF.

The rearrangement links TRBV19 to TRBJ2-7; weak D call: TRBD2 (5 bases). The ends were cut back, 5 bases at V and 3 bases at J, with 17 bases in the middle. This CDR3 is built from 15 residues. Germline assignment: CDR1 LNHDA and CDR2 SQIVND (reference sequence). This CDR3 reads CASSWTFLEGYEQYF. The CDR3, as DNA: TGTGCCAGTAGTTGGACCTTTTTAGAGGGCTACGAGCAGTACTTC.

The chain links TRBV18 to TRBJ2-5, with 8 bases fitting TRBD2. The germline CDR1 and CDR2 sequences are KGHSH and LQKENI. Trimming cost V 3 bases and J 3 bases; bases outside gene matches: 0. The CDR3 is 13 amino acids. The CDR3 bases are TGTGCCAGCTCACCCGGGAGGGAAGAGACCCAGTACTTC. Protein sequence: CASSPGREETQYF.

This sequence joins TRBV9 and TRBJ1-1; TRBD1 matches 7 bases. The CDR3 spans 15 residues. The V gene's germline CDR1 is SGDLS and CDR2 YYNGEE. J gave up 4 bases and V 7 bases, and 13 bases lay outside the gene matches. CDR3 sequence: CASGAQGGIGTEAFF. The CDR3 bases are TGTGCCAGCGGGGCCCAGGGGGGTATTGGCACTGAAGCTTTCTTT.

The V and J genes are TRBV24-1 and TRBJ1-5, with D possibly being TRBD1 (6 bases). Trimming took off 6 bases at V and 4 bases at J, with 18 bases between the two ends. This CDR3 spans 16 amino acids. In germline, CDR1 is KGHDR, CDR2 SFDVKD. CDR3: CATSSGREGGNQPQHF. For the CDR3, the DNA is TGTGCCACCAGTTCAGGCCGGGAGGGGGGTAATCAGCCCCAGCATTTT.

V is TRBV19 and J is TRBJ2-7; possibly TRBD2 for D (5 bases). The CDR3 consists of 14 residues. Trimming shortened V by 5 bases and J by 7 bases, and 18 bases separated the two germline ends. Germline CDR1 LNHDA, CDR2 SQIVND (reference sequence). The chain's CDR3 is CASSGSSILGEQYF. The CDR3 DNA reads TGTGCCAGTAGTGGCTCTAGCATCCTTGGGGAGCAGTACTTC. Combining the CDR3 with reference TRBV19 and TRBJ2-7 gives the whole variable domain DGGITQSPKYLFRKEGQNVTLSCEQNLNHDAMYWYRQDPGQGLRLIYYSQIVNDFQKGDIAEGYSVSREKKESFPLTVTSAQKNPTAFYLCASSGSSILGEQYFGPGTRLTVT.

The rearrangement joins TRBV2 to TRBJ1-2; D gene unclear. Trimming stripped 4 bases from V and 4 bases from J, with 10 bases between. Germline assignment: CDR1 SNHLY and CDR2 FYNNEI. The CDR3 is 13 residues long. CDR3 sequence reads: CASSVTTSYGYTF. The CDR3 coding sequence is TGTGCCAGCAGTGTGACAACTAGCTATGGCTACACCTTC.

The chain joins TRBV9 to TRBJ2-3; D might be TRBD1 (5 bases). Germline assignment: CDR1 SGDLS and CDR2 YYNGEE. Between the trimmed V and J ends, which lost 4 bases and 4 bases, there was a span of 13 bases. The CDR3 sequence is 14 residues long. In DNA form, the CDR3 reads TGTGCCAGCAGCCCCGTGGGGCAGGCAGATACGCAGTATTTT. Its translation: CASSPVGQADTQYF.

The J gene is TRBJ2-3, the V gene TRBV20-1; tentatively, D is TRBD2 (5 bases). CDR3 length equals 14 residues. The germline V and J ends were trimmed by 3 bases and 2 bases, with 12 bases remaining between them. Looked up from germline, CDR1 is DFQATT and CDR2 is SNEGSKA (reference sequence). The CDR3 spells CSASKLDITDTQYF. The CDR3 DNA follows: TGCAGTGCTAGTAAACTAGACATCACAGATACGCAGTATTTT.